The clone carrying this T cell receptor (beta chain) was counted at least ten times. Its antigen remains unknown. The library was prepared for alpha chains; this beta chain is a stray read, so its frequency means little. The ends were cut back, 5 bases at V and 7 bases at J, with 14 bases in the middle. The CDR3 contains 13 residues. This entry comes from a study of spatial heterogeneity in lung cancer. The wider study: Each time, sequencing found more beta-chain sequences than alpha-chain sequences.

This sample's time point: sample taken at primary tumor resection. From the 5' RACE reads, TCRdb called clonotypes with MiXCR, one entry per CDR3 protein. The repertoire includes 6,500 to 9,500 distinct CDR3 sequences, approximately 13% of them detected once, and more than 9.5% sits in the top ten. General study results and limits: Counts of expanded intratumoral alpha and beta TCRs tracked tumor mutation counts.

The sequence derives from a male donor with early-stage non-small cell lung cancer. The chain carries TRBV12-3 or TRBV12-4 and TRBJ1-2, with D maybe TRBD1 (5 bases). The sample here was lung tumor tissue, taken at surgery. The CDR3 protein is CASSPSEGLGYTF. The DNA for the CDR3 is TGTGCCAGCAGTCCCTCCGAGGGGCTTGGCTACACCTTC.